This TCR beta chain was recorded in a study of blood T cell repertoires in COVID-19. Overall study: Sites in the United States, Italy and Spain provided acute and convalescent COVID-19 samples. PBMCs, B-cell-depleted T cells, or T cells provided the cDNA or gDNA that made up the material.

Note on this clone: At one boundary the junction diverges from the germline segment, which might be a read error.

Germline lookup yields CDR1 SNHLY and CDR2 FYNNEI. This CDR3 is 14 amino acids long. In the source study's methods: The assay estimated nucleated cells by amplifying reference gene primers. Only in-frame clones appear in the TCRdb table, and some are missing; sequencing was by immunoSEQ multiplex PCR. V, J and clone size were drawn from that table, and D and trimming were deduced from the DNA. The sample lists under 60,000 clones, roughly 79% seen once, with about 3.4% in the top ten. This chain connects TRBV2 to TRBJ1-6; the match to TRBD1 covers 10 bases. The sequenced sample consisted of peripheral blood. This sequence was found in a man aged 55 to 70 with acute or convalescent COVID-19. CDR3: CAGRDGTGDSPLHF. The CDR3, as DNA: TGTGCCGGCAGGGACGGGACAGGGGATTCACCCCTCCACTTT.